These T cell receptor beta chains were read from a single sample in a study of response to subunit inactivated influenza vaccine. TCRdb called the RT-PCR reads again in MiXCR, with one record for every CDR3 protein. The data contain around 570,000 distinct CDR3 sequences, roughly 8.2% of them singletons. The input for sequencing was PBMCs from blood, taken around 2 years after vaccination. The origin of the receptors is a man aged 50 to 75 who received an inactivated influenza vaccine. Both conserved end residues are trimmed from each CDR3.

V gene	J gene	CDR3 protein
TRBV4-2	TRBJ2-1	ASRSNGDNEQF
TRBV10-3	TRBJ1-4	AISESIWEKLF
TRBV6-2/TRBV6-3	TRBJ2-1	ASSGLAGGPREQF
TRBV29-1	TRBJ1-2	SVDPGGSYYGYT
TRBV20-1	TRBJ2-1	SARDPSGRAWEQF
TRBV5-8	TRBJ1-4	ASSFVGRQGVEKLF
TRBV3-1	TRBJ2-5	ASSPLSAGRETQY
TRBV5-1	TRBJ2-3	ASSPGLAGGTDTQY
TRBV27	TRBJ2-1	ASSYAGGSYNEQF
TRBV7-7	TRBJ2-2	ASSRGEPITGELF
TRBV20-1	TRBJ1-1	SARDPANTEAF
TRBV20-1	TRBJ2-7	SANARVIEQY
TRBV20-1	TRBJ2-7	SARLEGQGAYEQY
TRBV6-1	TRBJ2-3	ASSGTVLRVTSTDTQY
TRBV20-1	TRBJ2-7	SAKRQGARYEQY
TRBV4-1	TRBJ2-7	ASSYQSGDKSSYEQY
TRBV20-1	TRBJ1-4	SARDQAPTNEKLF
TRBV5-4	TRBJ2-5	ASSTPGQGLEETQY
TRBV7-9	TRBJ1-3	ASSLGLGVTGNTIY
TRBV6-1	TRBJ2-2	ASKPAGTSGGELF
TRBV6-5	TRBJ2-2	ASSYALMAGELF
TRBV5-1	TRBJ2-7	ASSSSGGAVGEQY
TRBV10-3	TRBJ2-3	AISGGGLADTQY
TRBV27	TRBJ2-7	ASSPQGGPYEQY
TRBV28	TRBJ2-5	ASSLAGGFQETQY
TRBV28	TRBJ1-5	ASSTAIRGPARSNQPQH
TRBV3-1	TRBJ2-7	ASSQVSYEQY
TRBV6-1	TRBJ2-1	ASSTLGTSGRVEQF
TRBV5-1	TRBJ2-2	ASSDRGRSGELF
TRBV19	TRBJ1-4	ASWTGQANEKLF
TRBV20-1	TRBJ2-5	SAISPRGQKETQY
TRBV27	TRBJ2-1	ASRRTSGSVSYNEQF
TRBV6-5	TRBJ2-3	ASSYGGGSTDTQY
TRBV4-1	TRBJ2-2	ASSPREGRTGELF
TRBV20-1	TRBJ2-1	SARGVSSYNEQF
TRBV20-1	TRBJ2-3	SAASPTSGGAGGTDTQY
TRBV5-1	TRBJ2-7	ASSLSTGGSYEQY
TRBV5-1	TRBJ1-4	ASSRGDSPNEKLF
TRBV29-1	TRBJ2-1	SVGEGGNEQF
TRBV7-2	TRBJ1-6	ASSLARAGNSPLH
TRBV7-2	TRBJ2-7	ASSSGGGPYEQY
TRBV5-1	TRBJ2-3	ASRGSTDTQY
TRBV5-5	TRBJ1-1	ASSLPGPEAF
TRBV20-1	TRBJ2-2	SAPNYRGNGELF
TRBV7-2	TRBJ2-5	ASSSRGLAGAETQY
TRBV20-1	TRBJ2-7	SVRGLAYEQY
TRBV5-1	TRBJ1-5	ASSLFPDNNQPQH